The clone carrying this T cell receptor beta chain was picked up many times. These data come from a study of regulatory T cells in long-lasting Graves disease. Noted time point: persistent/refractory GD, antithyroid drugs over 5 years with positive TRAb. There was RNA extracted from PBMCs, and the TCR library was made from it. By American Thyroid Association guidelines, Graves' disease was diagnosed in the cohort. The CDR3 extends over 13 amino acids. V was cut by 7 bases and J by 2 bases, with 14 bases left in between. Germline V gene data show CDR1 as SQVTM and CDR2 as ANQGSEA. Relying on iRepertoire HTBI primers and Arm-PCR of CDR3 regions, the team built TCR beta libraries. MiXCR, applied by TCRdb to the multiplex PCR reads, yields one record per CDR3 protein. This table holds about half a million distinct CDR3 sequences, around a fifth found once.

The TCR comes from a female donor with Graves disease. The specimen was peripheral blood mononuclear cells (PBMCs), collected when the disease was refractory, from a patient treated with antithyroid drugs. The chain recombines TRBV29-1 with TRBJ2-5; perhaps TRBD1 as D (7 bases). CDR3 bases: TGCAGCGGAGCAGGGGGGCAACAAGAGACCCAGTACTTC. Its protein product is CSGAGGQQETQYF.